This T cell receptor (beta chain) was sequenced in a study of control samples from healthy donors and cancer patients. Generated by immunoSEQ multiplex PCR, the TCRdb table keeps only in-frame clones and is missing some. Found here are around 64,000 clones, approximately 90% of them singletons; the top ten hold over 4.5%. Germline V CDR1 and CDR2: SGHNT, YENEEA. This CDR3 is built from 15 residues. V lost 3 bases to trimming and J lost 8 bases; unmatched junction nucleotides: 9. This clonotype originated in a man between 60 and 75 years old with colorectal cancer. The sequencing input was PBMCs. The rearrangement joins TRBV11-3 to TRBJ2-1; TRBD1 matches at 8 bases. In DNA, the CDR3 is TGTGCCAGCAGCTTTGGTCGGACAGGGAGAGATGAGCAGTTCTTC. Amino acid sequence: CASSFGRTGRDEQFF.